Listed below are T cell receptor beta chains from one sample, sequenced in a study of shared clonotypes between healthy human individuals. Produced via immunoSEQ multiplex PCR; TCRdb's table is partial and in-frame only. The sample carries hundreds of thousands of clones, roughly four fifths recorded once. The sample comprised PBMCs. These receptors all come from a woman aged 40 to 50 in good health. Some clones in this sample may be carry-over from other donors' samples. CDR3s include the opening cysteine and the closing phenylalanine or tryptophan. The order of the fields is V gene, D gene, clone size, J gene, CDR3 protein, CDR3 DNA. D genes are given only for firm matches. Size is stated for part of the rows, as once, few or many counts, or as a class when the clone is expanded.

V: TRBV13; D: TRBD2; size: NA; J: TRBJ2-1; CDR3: CASSLAWSGSNNEQFF; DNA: TGTGCCAGCAGCTTAGCATGGAGCGGGAGCAACAATGAGCAGTTCTTC
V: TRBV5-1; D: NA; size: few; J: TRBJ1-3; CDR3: CASTLWGGYGNTIYF; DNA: TGCGCCAGCACCCTTTGGGGAGGTTACGGAAACACCATATATTTT
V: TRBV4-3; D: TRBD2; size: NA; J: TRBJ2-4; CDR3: CASSQELAGDGAKNIQYF; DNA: TGCGCCAGCAGCCAAGAACTAGCGGGAGATGGAGCCAAAAACATTCAGTACTTC
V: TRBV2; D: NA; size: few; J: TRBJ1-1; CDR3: CASSVYTEAFF; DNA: TGTGCCAGCAGCGTCTACACTGAAGCTTTCTTT
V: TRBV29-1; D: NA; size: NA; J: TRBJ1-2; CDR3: CSVEDRQEPYGYTF; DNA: TGCAGCGTTGAAGATAGGCAGGAACCATATGGCTACACCTTC
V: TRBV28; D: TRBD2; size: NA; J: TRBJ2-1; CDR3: CASRGTSGTPSYNEQFF; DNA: TGTGCCAGCAGAGGGACTAGCGGGACACCCTCCTACAATGAGCAGTTCTTC
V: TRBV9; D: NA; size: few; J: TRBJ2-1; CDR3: CATRPLSSYNEQFF; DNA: TGTGCCACAAGACCGCTGAGCTCCTACAATGAGCAGTTCTTC
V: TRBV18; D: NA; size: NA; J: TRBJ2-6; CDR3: CASSRNRIFESNILHSGANVLTF; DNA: TGTGCCAGCTCACGAAACAGGATTTTCGAATCGAATATATTACACTCTGGGGCCAACGTCCTGACTTTC
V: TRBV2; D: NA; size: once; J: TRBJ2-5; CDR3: CASSEGGRETQYF; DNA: TGTGCCAGCAGTGAGGGGGGGCGGGAGACCCAGTACTTC
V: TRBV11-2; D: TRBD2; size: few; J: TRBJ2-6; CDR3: CASSFGGASGANVLTF; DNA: TGTGCCAGCAGCTTCGGGGGGGCTTCTGGGGCCAACGTCCTGACTTTC
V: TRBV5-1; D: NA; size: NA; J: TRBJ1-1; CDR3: CASSLAATAGTEAFF; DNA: TGCGCCAGCAGCTTGGCTGCAACGGCGGGCACTGAAGCTTTCTTT
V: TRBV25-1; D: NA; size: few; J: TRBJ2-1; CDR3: CASSADNEQFF; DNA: TGTGCCAGCAGTGCCGACAATGAGCAGTTCTTC
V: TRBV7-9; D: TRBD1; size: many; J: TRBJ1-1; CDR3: CASSPDRGQWFF; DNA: TGTGCCAGCAGCCCGGACAGGGGGCAATGGTTCTTT
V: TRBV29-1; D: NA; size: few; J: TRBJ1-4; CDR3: CSVGSPNEKLFF; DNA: TGCAGCGTTGGGTCACCAAATGAAAAACTGTTTTTT
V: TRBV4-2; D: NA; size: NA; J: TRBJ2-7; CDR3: CASSQDYGSSYEQYF; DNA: TGTGCCAGCAGCCAAGATTACGGTAGCTCCTACGAGCAGTACTTC
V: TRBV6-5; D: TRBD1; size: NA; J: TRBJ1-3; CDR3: CASSREGQHINTIYF; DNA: TGTGCCAGCAGTAGAGAGGGACAGCACATAAACACCATATATTTT
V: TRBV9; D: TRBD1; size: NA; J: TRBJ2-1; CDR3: CASSLGQGDEQFF; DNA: TGTGCCAGCAGCCTCGGACAGGGAGATGAGCAGTTCTTC
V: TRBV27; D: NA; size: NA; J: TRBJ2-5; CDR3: CASSLSGLETQYF; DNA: TGTGCCAGCAGTTTATCTGGTTTAGAGACCCAGTACTTC
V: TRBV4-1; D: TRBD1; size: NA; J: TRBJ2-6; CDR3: CASSLGQATGANVLTF; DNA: TGCGCCAGCAGCCTAGGACAGGCGACTGGGGCCAACGTCCTGACTTTC
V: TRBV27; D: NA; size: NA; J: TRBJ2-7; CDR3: CASSFPPDSSYEQYF; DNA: TGTGCCAGCAGTTTCCCTCCCGACAGTTCCTACGAGCAGTACTTC
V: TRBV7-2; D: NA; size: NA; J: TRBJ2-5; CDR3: CASSGERTQYF; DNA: TGTGCCAGCAGCGGGGAGCGGACCCAGTACTTC